The T cell receptor beta chain described here comes from a study of T cell responses to AZD1222 COVID-19 vaccine. Clones were sequenced by immunoSEQ multiplex PCR, and TCRdb holds only the in-frame ones, with some missing. The sample consists of some 130,000 clones, under 90% of them appearing once. The sequencing here drew on peripheral blood, taken on day 0 of AZD1222 vaccination. The TCR was taken from an adult in good health.

CDR3 nucleotide sequence: TGTGCCAGCAGGATATCCCGCGCGGGGAACACTGAAGCTTTCTTT. It codes for CASRISRAGNTEAFF. The V call is TRBV27, the J call TRBJ1-1, with D uncertain. Germline V gene lookup returns CDR1 MNHEY and CDR2 SMNVEV (reference sequence). V lost 6 bases and J lost 1, with 15 bases in between. The CDR3 runs 15 residues.